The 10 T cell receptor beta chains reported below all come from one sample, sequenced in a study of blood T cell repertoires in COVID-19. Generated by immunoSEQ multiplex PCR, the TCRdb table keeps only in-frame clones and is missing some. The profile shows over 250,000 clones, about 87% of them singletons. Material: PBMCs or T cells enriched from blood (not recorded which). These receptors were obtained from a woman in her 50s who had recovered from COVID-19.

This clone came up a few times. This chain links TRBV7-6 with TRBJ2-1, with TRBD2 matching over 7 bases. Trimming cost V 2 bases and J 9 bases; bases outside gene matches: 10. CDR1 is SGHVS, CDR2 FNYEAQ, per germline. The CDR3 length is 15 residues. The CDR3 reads CASSLQRGGLVEQFF. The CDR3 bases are TGTGCCAGCAGCTTACAGCGGGGTGGCCTGGTTGAGCAGTTCTTC. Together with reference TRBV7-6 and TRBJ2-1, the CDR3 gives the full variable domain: GAGVSQSPRYKVTKRGQDVALRCDPISGHVSLYWYRQALGQGPEFLTYFNYEAQQDKSGLPNDRFSAERPEGSISTLTIQRTEQRDSAMYRCASSLQRGGLVEQFFGPGTRLTVL.

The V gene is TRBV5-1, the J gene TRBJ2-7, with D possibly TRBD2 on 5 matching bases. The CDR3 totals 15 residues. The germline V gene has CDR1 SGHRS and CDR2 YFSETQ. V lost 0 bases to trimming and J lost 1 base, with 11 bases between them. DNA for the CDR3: TGCGCCAGCAGCTTGGGAGGCGGGCTTTCCTACGAGCAGTACTTC. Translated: CASSLGGGLSYEQYF. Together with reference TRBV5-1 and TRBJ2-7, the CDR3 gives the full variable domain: KAGVTQTPRYLIKTRGQQVTLSCSPISGHRSVSWYQQTPGQGLQFLFEYFSETQRNKGNFPGRFSGRQFSNSRSEMNVSTLELGDSALYLCASSLGGGLSYEQYFGPGTRLTVT.

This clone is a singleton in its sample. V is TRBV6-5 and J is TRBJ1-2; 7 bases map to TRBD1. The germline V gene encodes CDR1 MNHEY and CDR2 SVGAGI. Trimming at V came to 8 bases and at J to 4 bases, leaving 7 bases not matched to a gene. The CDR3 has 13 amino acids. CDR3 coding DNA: TGTGCCAGCCGACAGGGTCCTGTCTATGGCTACACCTTC. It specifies CASRQGPVYGYTF.

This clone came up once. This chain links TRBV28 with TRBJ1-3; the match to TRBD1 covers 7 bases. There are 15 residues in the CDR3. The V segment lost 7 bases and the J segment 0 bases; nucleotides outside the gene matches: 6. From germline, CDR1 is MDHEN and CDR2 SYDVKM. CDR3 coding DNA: TGTGCCAGCAACAACAGGGGCCACTCTGGAAACACCATATATTTT. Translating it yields CASNNRGHSGNTIYF.

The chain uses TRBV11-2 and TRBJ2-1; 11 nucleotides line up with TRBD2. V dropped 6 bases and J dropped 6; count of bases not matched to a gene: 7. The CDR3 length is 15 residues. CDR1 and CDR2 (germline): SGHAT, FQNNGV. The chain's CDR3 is CASSSSGTSGNEQFF. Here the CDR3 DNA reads TGTGCCAGCAGTTCCTCCGGGACTAGCGGCAATGAGCAGTTCTTC.

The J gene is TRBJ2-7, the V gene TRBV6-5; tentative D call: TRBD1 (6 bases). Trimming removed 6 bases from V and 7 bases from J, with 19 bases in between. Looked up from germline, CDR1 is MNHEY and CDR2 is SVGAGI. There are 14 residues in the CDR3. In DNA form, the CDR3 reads TGTGCCAGCAGGGGGACATTCGGTTCCGCGGAGCAGTACTTC. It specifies CASRGTFGSAEQYF.

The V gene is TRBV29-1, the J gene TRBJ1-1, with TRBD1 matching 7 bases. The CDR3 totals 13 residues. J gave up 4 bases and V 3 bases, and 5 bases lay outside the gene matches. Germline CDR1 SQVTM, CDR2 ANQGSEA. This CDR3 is CSVEAQGGTEAFF. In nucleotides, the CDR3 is TGCAGCGTTGAGGCTCAGGGGGGCACTGAAGCTTTCTTT.

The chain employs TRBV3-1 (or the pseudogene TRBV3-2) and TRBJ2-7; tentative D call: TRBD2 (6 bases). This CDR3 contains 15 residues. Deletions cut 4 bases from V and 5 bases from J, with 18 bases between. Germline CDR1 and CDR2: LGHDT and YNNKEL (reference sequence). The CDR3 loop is CASSPFVTGLDEQYF. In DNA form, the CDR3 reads TGTGCCAGCAGCCCTTTCGTGACGGGACTCGACGAGCAGTACTTC.

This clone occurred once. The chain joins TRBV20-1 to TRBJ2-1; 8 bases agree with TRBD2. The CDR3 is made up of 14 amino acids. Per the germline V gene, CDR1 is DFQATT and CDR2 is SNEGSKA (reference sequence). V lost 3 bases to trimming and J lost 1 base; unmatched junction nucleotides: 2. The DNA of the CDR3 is TGCAGTGCTAGTGGCGGGAGGTCCTACAATGAGCAGTTCTTC. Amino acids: CSASGGRSYNEQFF.

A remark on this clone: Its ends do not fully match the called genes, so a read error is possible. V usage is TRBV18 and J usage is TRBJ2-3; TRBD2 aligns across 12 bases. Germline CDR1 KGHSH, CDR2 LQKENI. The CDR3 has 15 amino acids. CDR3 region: CASSPLAGGTDTQYF. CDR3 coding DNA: TGTGCCAGCTCTCCACTAGCGGGAGGAACAGATACGCAGTATTTT.